The T cell receptor beta chain described here comes from a study of shared clonotypes between healthy human individuals. Overall study findings and caveats: Inspection by rarefaction showed sorted-subset sequencing to be incomplete despite large depth. Across subsets, estimated richness was generally greater for naive than for memory populations.

Every one of the donors was a Caucasian adult that lived in Nashville, Tennessee. About this clone: Its target is not known.

Looked up from germline, CDR1 is LGHNA and CDR2 is YSLEER. The length of the CDR3 is 15 residues. Trimming removed 4 bases from V and 6 bases from J, with 18 bases in between. Libraries were prepared by immunoSEQ multiplex PCR; TCRdb keeps only in-frame clonotypes and omits some of them. The top ten hold approximately 0.38% of the sample, which has around 1.4 million clones, about 98.5% seen once. This sequence joins TRBV4-3 and TRBJ1-1, with D possibly being TRBD1 (5 bases). The sequence was collected from a young man in good health. The specimen was naive CD4+ T cells sorted from blood. Subset meaning: CD45RA+ positively selected. The CDR3 sequence: CASSPRAGGGSEAFF. In nucleotides, the CDR3 is TGCGCCAGCAGCCCCCGCGCCGGGGGAGGGTCTGAAGCTTTCTTT.